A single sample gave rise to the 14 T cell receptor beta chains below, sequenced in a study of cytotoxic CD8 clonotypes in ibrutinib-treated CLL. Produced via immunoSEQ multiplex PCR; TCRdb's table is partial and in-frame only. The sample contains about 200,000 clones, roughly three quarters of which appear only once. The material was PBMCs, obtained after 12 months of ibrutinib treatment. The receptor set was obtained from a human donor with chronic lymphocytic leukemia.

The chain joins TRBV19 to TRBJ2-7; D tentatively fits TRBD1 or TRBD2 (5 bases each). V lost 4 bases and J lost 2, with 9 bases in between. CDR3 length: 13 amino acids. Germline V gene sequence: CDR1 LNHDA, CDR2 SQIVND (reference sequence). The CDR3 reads CASSRGWPYEQYF. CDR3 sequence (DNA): TGTGCCAGTAGTAGGGGGTGGCCCTACGAGCAGTACTTC.

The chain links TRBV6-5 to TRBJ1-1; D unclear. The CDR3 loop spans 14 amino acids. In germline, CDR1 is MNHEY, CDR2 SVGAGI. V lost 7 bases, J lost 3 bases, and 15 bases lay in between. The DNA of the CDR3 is TGTGCCAGCACCTCCGCCGGGTCCCACACTGAAGCTTTCTTT. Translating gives CASTSAGSHTEAFF.

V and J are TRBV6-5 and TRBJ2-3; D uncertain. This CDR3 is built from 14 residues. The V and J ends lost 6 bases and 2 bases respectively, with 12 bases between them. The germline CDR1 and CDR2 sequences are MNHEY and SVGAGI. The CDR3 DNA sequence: TGTGCCAGCAGGGTCCGAGGCCACACAGATACGCAGTATTTT. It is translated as CASRVRGHTDTQYF.

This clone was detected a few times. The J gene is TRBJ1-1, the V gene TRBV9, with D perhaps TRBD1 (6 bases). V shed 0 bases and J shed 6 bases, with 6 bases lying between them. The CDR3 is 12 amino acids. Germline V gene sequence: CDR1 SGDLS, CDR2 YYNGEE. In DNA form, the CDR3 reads TGTGCCAGCAGCGTAGCAGGGGCTGAAGCTTTCTTT. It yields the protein CASSVAGAEAFF.

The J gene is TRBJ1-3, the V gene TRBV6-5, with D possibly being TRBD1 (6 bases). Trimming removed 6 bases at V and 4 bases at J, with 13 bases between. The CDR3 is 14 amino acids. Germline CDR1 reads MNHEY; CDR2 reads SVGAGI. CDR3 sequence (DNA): TGTGCCAGCAGCGCAGGGGTTTTAGGAAACACCATATATTTT. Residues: CASSAGVLGNTIYF.

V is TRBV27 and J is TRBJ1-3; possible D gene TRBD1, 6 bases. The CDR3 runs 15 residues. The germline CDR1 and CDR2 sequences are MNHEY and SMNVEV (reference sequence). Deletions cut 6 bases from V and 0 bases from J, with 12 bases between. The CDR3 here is CASRDRFLSGNTIYF. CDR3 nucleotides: TGTGCCAGCAGGGACAGATTTCTCTCTGGAAACACCATATATTTT.

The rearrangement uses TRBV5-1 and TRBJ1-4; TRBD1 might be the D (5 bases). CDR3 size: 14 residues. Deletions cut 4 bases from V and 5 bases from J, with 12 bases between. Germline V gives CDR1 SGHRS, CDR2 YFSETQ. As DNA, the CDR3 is TGCGCCAGCAGCCCCGCAGGGATGAATGAAAAACTGTTTTTT. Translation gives CASSPAGMNEKLFF.

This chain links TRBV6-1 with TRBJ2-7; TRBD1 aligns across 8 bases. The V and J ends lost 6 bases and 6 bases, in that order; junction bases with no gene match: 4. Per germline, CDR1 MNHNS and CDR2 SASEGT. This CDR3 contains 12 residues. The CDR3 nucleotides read TGTGCCAGCAGCGCGGACAGGGTCGAGCAGTACTTC. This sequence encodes CASSADRVEQYF.

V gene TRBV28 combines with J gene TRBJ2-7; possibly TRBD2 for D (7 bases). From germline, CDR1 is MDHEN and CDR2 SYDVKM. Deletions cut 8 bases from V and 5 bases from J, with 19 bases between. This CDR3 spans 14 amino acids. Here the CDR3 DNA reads TGTGCCAGCGTTTTAAGGGGGAGGGAGAACGAGCAGTACTTC. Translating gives CASVLRGRENEQYF.

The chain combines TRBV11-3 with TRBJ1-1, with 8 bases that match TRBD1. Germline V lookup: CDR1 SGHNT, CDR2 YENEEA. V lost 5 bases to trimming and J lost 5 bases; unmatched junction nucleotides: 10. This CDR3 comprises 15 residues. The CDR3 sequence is CASSLRTGRDTEAFF. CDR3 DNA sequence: TGTGCCAGCAGCCTCAGGACAGGGAGAGATACTGAAGCTTTCTTT.

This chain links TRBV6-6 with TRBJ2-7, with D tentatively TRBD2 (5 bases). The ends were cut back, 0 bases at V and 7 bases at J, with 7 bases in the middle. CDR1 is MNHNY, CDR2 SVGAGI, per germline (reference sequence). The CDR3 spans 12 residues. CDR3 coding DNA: TGTGCCAGCAGTTACTCGAGGGTAGAGCAGTACTTC. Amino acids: CASSYSRVEQYF.

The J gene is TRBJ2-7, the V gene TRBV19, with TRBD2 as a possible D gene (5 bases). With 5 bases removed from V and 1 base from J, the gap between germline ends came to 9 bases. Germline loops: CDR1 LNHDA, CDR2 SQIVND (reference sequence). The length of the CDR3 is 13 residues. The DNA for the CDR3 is TGTGCCAGTAGTTTGAGCGGTTCCTACGAGCAGTACTTC. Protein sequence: CASSLSGSYEQYF.

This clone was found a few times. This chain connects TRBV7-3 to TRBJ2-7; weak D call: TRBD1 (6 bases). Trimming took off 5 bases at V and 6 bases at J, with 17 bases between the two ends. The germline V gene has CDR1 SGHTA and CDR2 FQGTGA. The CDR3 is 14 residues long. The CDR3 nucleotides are TGTGCCAGCAGCACGGGACAAGTCCTTGGCGAGCAGTACTTC. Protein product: CASSTGQVLGEQYF.

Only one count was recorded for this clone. The CDR3 sequence is CAWSDRLNQPQHF. The DNA of the CDR3 is TGTGCCTGGAGCGACCGACTCAATCAGCCCCAGCATTTT. The chain carries TRBV30 and TRBJ1-5, with D unclear. CDR1 and CDR2 from the germline V gene are GTSNPN and SVGIG (reference sequence). This CDR3 comprises 13 residues. V lost 3 bases to trimming and J lost 3 bases, with 9 bases between them. The full variable domain, with the rest looked up from reference TRBV30 and TRBJ1-5, is SQTIHQWPATLVQPVGSPLSLECTVEGTSNPNLYWYRQAAGRGLQLLFYSVGIGQISSEVPQNLSASRPQDRQFILSSKKLLLSDSGFYLCAWSDRLNQPQHFGDGTRLSIL.